This TCR beta chain emerged from a study of blood T cell repertoires in COVID-19. Study-level information: Material from acute and convalescent COVID-19 was sourced from the United States, Italy and Spain. Sources were T cells, B-cell-depleted T cells, or PBMCs; the material itself was cDNA or gDNA.

The germline gives CDR1 SGHNT, CDR2 YYREEE (reference sequence). This CDR3 contains 16 residues. V lost 4 bases, J lost 1 base, and 10 bases stayed unmatched. A few counts support this clone. Study processing details: Amplified reference gene primers provided the basis for estimating nucleated cell counts. Profiled with immunoSEQ multiplex PCR; TCRdb holds only in-frame clones, not every one. V, J and clone size were drawn from that table, and D and trimming were deduced from the DNA. The sample has about 78,000 clones; 80% are singletons. What was sequenced was peripheral blood. J is TRBJ1-2 and V is TRBV5-4; 7 nucleotides line up with TRBD1. The clonotype was recovered from a man aged 60-69 years with active or convalescent COVID-19. The CDR3 is CASSLPGQMFNYGYTF. CDR3 bases: TGTGCCAGCAGCCTTCCGGGACAGATGTTTAACTATGGCTACACCTTC.